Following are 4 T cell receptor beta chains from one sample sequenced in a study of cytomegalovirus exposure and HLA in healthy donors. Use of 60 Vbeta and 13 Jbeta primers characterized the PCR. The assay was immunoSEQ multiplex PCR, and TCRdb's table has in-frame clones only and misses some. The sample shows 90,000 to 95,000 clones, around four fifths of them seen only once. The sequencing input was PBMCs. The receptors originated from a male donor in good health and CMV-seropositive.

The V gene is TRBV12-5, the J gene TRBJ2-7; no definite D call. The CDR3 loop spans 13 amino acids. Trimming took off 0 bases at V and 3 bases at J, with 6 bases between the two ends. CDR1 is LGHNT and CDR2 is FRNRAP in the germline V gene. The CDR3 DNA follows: TGTGCTAGTGGTTTGGTGCCCAGCTACGAGCAGTACTTC. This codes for CASGLVPSYEQYF.

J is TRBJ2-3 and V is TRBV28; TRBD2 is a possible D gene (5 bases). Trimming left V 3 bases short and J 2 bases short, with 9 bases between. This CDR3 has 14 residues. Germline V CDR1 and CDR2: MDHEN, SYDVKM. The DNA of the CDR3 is TGTGCCAGCAGTTTTCTAGCTACCACAGATACGCAGTATTTT. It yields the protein CASSFLATTDTQYF.

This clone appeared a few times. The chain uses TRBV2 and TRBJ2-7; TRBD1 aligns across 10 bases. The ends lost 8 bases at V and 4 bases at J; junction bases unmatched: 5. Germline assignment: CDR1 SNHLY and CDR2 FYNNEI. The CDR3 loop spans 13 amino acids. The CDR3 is CASGRDRGYEQYF. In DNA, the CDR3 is TGTGCCAGCGGGCGGGACAGGGGTTACGAGCAGTACTTC.

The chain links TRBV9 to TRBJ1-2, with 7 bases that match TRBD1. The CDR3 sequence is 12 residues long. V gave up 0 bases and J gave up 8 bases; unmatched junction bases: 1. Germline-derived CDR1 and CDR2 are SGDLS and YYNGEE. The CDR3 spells CASSVVGGGYTF. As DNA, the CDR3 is TGTGCCAGCAGCGTAGTAGGGGGCGGCTACACCTTC.